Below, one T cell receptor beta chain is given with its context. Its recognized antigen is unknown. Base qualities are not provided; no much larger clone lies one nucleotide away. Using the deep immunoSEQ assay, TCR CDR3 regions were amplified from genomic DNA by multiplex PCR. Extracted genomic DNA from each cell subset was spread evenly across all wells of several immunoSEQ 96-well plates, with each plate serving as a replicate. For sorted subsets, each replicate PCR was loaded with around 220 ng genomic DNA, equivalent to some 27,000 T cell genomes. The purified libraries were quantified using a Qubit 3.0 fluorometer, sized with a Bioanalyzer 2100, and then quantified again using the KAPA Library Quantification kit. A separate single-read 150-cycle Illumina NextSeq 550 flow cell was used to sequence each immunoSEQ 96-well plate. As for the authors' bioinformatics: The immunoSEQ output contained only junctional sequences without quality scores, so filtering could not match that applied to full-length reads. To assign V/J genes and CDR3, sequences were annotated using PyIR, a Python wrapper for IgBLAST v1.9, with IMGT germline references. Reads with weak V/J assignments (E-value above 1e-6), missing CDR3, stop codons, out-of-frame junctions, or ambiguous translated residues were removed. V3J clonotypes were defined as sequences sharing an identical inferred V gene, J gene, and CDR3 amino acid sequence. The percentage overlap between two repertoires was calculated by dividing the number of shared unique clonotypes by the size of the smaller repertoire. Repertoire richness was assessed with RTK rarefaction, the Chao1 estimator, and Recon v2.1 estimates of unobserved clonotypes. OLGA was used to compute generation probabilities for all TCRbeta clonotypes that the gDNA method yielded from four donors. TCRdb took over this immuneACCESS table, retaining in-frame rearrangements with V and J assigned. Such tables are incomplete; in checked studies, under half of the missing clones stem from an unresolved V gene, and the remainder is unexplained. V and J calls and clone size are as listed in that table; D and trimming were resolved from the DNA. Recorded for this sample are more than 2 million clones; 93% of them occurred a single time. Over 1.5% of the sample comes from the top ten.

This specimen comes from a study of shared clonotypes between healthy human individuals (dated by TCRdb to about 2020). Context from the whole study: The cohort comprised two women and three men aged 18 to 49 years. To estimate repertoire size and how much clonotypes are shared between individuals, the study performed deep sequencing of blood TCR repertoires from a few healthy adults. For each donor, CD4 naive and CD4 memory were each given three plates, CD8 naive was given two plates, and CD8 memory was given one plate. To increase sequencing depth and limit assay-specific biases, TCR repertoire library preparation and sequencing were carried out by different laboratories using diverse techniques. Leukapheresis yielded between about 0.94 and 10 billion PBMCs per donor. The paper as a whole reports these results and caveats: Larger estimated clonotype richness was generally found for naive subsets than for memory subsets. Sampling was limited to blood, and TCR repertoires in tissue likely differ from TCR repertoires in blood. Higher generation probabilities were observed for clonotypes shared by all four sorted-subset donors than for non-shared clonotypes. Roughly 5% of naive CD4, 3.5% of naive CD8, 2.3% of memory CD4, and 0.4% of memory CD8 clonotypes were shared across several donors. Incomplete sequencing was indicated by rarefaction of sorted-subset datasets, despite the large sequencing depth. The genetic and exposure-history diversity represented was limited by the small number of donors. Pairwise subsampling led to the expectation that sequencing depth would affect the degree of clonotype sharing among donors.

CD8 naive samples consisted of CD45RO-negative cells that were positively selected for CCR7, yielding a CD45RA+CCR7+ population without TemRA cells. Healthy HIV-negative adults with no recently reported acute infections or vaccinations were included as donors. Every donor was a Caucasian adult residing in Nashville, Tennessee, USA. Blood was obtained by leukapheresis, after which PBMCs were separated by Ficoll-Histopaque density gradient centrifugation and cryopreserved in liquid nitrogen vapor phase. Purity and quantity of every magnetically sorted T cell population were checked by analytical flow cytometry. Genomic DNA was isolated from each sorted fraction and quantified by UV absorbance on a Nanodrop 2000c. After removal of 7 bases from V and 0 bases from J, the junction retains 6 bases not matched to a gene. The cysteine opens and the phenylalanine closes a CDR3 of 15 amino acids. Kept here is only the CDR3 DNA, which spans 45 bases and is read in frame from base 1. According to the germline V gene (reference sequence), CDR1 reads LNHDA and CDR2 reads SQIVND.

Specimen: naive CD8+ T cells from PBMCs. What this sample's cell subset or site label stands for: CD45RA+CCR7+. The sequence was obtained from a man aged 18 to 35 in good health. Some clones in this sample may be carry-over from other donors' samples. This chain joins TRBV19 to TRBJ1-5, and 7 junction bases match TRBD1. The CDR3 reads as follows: CASTTGQDSNQPQHF. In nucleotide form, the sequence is TGTGCCAGTACCACCGGACAGGATAGCAATCAGCCCCAGCATTTT.